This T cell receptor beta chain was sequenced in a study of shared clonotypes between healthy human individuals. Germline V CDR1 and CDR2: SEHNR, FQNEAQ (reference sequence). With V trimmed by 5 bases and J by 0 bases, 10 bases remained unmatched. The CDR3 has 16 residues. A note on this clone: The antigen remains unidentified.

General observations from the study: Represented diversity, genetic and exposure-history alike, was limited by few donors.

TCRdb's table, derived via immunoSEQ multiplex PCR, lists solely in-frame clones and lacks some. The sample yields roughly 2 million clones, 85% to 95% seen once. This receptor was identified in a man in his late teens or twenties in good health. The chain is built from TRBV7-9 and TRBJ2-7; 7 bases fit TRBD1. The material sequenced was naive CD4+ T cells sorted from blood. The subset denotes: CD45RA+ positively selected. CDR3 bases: TGTGCCAGCAGCGCTGAATCCGGGACAGTCTCCTACGAGCAGTACTTC. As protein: CASSAESGTVSYEQYF.